This T cell receptor beta chain was captured by sequencing in a study of OX40 agonist ivuxolimab in advanced cancers. Study-level background: A history of anti-PD-1, anti-PD-L1 or anti-CTLA-4 therapy was acceptable, and 40% had some. Study observations and caveats: Normalized T-cell clonal expansion was also low in some nonresponders. Clonal expansion was seen in CD4+ and CD8+ blood T cells by week 6 at 0.1 to 3.0 mg/kg. Among expanded peripheral T cells, antigen specificity went undetermined.

With respect to this clone: As yet, its antigen is unknown.

The assay was immunoSEQ multiplex PCR, and TCRdb's table has in-frame clones only and misses some. The table shows approximately 60,000 clones, with 65% to 85% occurring only once. This TCR was recovered from an adult with an advanced solid tumor such as melanoma, head and neck, liver or kidney cancer. The sequenced sample was CD4+ or CD8+ T cells sorted from blood, obtained in a trial of the OX40 agonist ivuxolimab.

The CDR3 sequence is CASRPPKGVNTEAFF. Written as DNA, the CDR3 is TGTGCCAGCAGACCCCCAAAGGGGGTGAACACTGAAGCTTTCTTT. This chain joins TRBV6-6 and TRBJ1-1; tentative D call: TRBD1 (6 bases). Trimming left V 6 bases short and J 0 bases short, with 14 bases between. The germline V gene has CDR1 MNHNY and CDR2 SVGAGI (reference sequence). The CDR3 consists of 15 residues.